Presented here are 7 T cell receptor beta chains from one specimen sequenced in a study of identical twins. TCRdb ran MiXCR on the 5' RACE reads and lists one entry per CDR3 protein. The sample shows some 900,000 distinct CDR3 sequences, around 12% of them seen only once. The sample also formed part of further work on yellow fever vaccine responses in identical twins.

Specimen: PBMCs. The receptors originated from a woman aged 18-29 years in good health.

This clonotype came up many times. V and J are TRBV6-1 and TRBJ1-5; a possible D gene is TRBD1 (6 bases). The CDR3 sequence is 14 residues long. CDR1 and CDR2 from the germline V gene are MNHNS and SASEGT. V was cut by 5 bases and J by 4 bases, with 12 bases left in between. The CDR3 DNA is TGTGCCAGCAGTAGCCTCCAGGGGAATCAGCCCCAGCATTTT. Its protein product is CASSSLQGNQPQHF.

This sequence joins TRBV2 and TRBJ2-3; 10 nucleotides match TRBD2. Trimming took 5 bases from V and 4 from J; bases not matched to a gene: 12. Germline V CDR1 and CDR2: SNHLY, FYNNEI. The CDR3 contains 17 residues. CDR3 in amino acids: CASSSRSSGSKSDTQYF. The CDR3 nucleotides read TGTGCCAGCAGTTCCAGATCTAGCGGGAGCAAGTCAGATACGCAGTATTTT.

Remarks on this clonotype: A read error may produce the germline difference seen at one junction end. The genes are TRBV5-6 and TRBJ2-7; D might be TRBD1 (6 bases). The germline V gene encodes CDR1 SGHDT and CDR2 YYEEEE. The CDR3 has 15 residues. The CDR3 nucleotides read TGTGCCAGCATCTTGGGTGGGGGCAGCTCCTACGAGCAGTACTTC. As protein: CASILGGGSSYEQYF.

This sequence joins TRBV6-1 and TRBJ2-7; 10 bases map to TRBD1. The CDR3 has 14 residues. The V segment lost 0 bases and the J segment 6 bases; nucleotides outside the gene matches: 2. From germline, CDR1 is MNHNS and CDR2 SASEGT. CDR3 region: CASSEAGDRGEQYV. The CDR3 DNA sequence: TGTGCCAGCAGTGAAGCGGGGGACAGGGGCGAGCAGTACGTC.

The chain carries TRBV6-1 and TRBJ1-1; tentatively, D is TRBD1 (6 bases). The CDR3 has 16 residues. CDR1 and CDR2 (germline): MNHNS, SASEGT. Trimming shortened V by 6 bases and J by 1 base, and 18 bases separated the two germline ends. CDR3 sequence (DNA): TGTGCCAGCAGAAGATGGACAGAGACTTCGAACACTGAAGCTTTCTTT. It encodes CASRRWTETSNTEAFF.

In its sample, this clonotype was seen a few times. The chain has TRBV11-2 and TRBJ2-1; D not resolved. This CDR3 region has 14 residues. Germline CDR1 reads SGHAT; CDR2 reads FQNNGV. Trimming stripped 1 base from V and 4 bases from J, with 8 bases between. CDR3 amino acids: CASSLGHLYNEQFF. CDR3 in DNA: TGTGCCAGCAGCTTAGGACACTTATACAATGAGCAGTTCTTC.

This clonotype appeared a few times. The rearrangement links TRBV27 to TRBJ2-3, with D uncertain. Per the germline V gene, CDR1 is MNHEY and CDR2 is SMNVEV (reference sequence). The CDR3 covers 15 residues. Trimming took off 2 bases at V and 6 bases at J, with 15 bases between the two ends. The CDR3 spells CASSLGRIATDTQYF. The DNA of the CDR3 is TGTGCCAGCAGTTTAGGTCGGATAGCCACTGATACGCAGTATTTT.